This passage covers 9 T cell receptor beta chains from one sample sequenced in a study of cytomegalovirus exposure and HLA in healthy donors. The PCR had 60 Vbeta and 13 Jbeta primers. Clones were read by immunoSEQ multiplex PCR, and TCRdb kept only the in-frame ones, dropping some. The table includes hundreds of thousands of clones, approximately 80% detected once. Sequences were obtained from PBMCs. These receptors came from a woman in her 40s in good health and CMV-seronegative.

The chain employs TRBV30 and TRBJ1-6; D unclear. Germline lookup yields CDR1 GTSNPN and CDR2 SVGIG (reference sequence). Trimming took 4 bases from V and 6 from J, leaving 13 bases between them. CDR3 length: 14 residues. The chain's CDR3 is CAWTTFGSNSPLHF. Written as DNA, the CDR3 is TGTGCCTGGACGACCTTTGGGAGTAATTCACCCCTCCACTTT. Full variable domain (outside the CDR3, taken from reference TRBV30 and TRBJ1-6): SQTIHQWPATLVQPVGSPLSLECTVEGTSNPNLYWYRQAAGRGLQLLFYSVGIGQISSEVPQNLSASRPQDRQFILSSKKLLLSDSGFYLCAWTTFGSNSPLHFGNGTRLTVT.

The J gene is TRBJ2-2, the V gene TRBV5-3; 8 nucleotides match TRBD1. TRBV5-3 is annotated as an ORF whose role is uncertain. The V gene end was trimmed by 5 bases and the J gene end by 5 bases; junction bases not matched to a gene: 2. This CDR3 comprises 13 residues. CDR3 amino acids: CARSWDRTGELFF. CDR3 nucleotide sequence: TGTGCCAGAAGTTGGGACAGGACCGGGGAGCTGTTTTTT.

The chain joins TRBV6-6 to TRBJ2-1; 12 nucleotides match TRBD2. There are 16 residues in the CDR3. V dropped 0 bases and J dropped 8; count of bases not matched to a gene: 5. In germline, CDR1 is MNHNY, CDR2 SVGAGI (reference sequence). The CDR3 DNA is TGTGCCAGCAGTTACTCGCTAGCGGGGGGGAGGGATGAGCAGTTCTTC. Translated: CASSYSLAGGRDEQFF.

The J gene is TRBJ2-5, the V gene TRBV6-5; 7 positions match TRBD1. The germline CDR1 and CDR2 sequences are MNHEY and SVGAGI. This CDR3 region has 14 residues. V dropped 1 base and J dropped 2; count of bases not matched to a gene: 1. The CDR3 sequence is CASSYLGQQETQYF. CDR3 DNA sequence: TGTGCCAGCAGTTACTTGGGACAGCAAGAGACCCAGTACTTC.

The sample holds a few counts of this clone. The rearrangement joins TRBV6-5 to TRBJ1-3, with a tentative D call TRBD1 (6 bases). The CDR3 consists of 14 residues. Per germline, CDR1 MNHEY and CDR2 SVGAGI. V dropped 6 bases and J dropped 4 bases, with 13 bases sitting between them. The CDR3 coding sequence is TGTGCCAGCAGGAGCACAGGGTGGGGAAACACCATATATTTT. Translation gives CASRSTGWGNTIYF.

This chain uses TRBV13 with TRBJ1-3; D remains unclear. Per germline, CDR1 PRHDT and CDR2 FYEKMQ (reference sequence). The CDR3 runs 15 residues. Trimming cost V 3 bases and J 1 base, with 10 bases left between them. CDR3 sequence: CASSFLSGSGNTIYF. CDR3 sequence (DNA): TGTGCCAGCAGCTTCTTGTCGGGGTCTGGAAACACCATATATTTT. Full variable domain (rest looked up from reference TRBV13 and TRBJ1-3): AAGVIQSPRHLIKEKRETATLKCYPIPRHDTVYWYQQGPGQDPQFLISFYEKMQSDKGSIPDRFSAQQFSDYHSELNMSSLELGDSALYFCASSFLSGSGNTIYFGEGSWLTVV.

The chain couples TRBV15 to TRBJ2-7; weak D call: TRBD2 (7 bases). Germline loops: CDR1 LNHNV, CDR2 YYDKDF (reference sequence). Deletions cut 4 bases from V and 1 base from J, with 14 bases between. This CDR3 comprises 15 residues. The CDR3 protein is CATSTGASGSYEQYF. The CDR3 nucleotides are TGTGCCACCAGCACGGGGGCTAGCGGATCCTACGAGCAGTACTTC. The variable domain in full, completed from reference TRBV15 and TRBJ2-7, reads DAMVIQNPRYQVTQFGKPVTLSCSQTLNHNVMYWYQQKSSQAPKLLFHYYDKDFNNEADTPDNFQSRRPNTSFCFLDIRSPGLGDTAMYLCATSTGASGSYEQYFGPGTRLTVT.

The chain combines TRBV11-2 with TRBJ2-6, with 7 bases matching TRBD1. The CDR3 spans 15 residues. The V gene's germline CDR1 is SGHAT and CDR2 FQNNGV. Trimming took 5 bases from V and 4 from J; bases not matched to a gene: 5. This CDR3 reads CASSTGVGGANVLTF. CDR3 bases: TGTGCCAGCAGCACAGGGGTTGGGGGGGCCAACGTCCTGACTTTC.

In DNA form, the CDR3 reads TGTGCCAGCAGTAAACGACAGGGTTTCTACGAGCAGTACTTC. Its translation: CASSKRQGFYEQYF. The V and J genes are TRBV27 and TRBJ2-7; 7 positions match TRBD1. Germline assignment: CDR1 MNHEY and CDR2 SMNVEV (reference sequence). The CDR3 covers 14 residues. Germline trimming cut 5 bases from V and 3 bases from J; bases unmatched to any gene: 7.